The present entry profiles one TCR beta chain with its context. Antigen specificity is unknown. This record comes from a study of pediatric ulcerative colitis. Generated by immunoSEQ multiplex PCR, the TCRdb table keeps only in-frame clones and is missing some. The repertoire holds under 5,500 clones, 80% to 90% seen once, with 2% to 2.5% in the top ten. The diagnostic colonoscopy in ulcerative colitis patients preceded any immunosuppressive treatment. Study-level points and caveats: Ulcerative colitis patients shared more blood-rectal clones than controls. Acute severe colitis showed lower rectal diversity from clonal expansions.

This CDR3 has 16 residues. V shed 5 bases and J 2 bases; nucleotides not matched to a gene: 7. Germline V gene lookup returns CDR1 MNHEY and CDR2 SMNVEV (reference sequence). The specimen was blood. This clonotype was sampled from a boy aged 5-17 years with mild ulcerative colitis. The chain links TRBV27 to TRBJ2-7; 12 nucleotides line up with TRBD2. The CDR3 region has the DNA TGTGCCAGCAGTGAAAGACTAGCGGGAGAAACCTACGAGCAGTACTTC. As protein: CASSERLAGETYEQYF.